This entry lists 21 T cell receptor beta chains sequenced from one sample in a study of control samples from healthy donors and cancer patients. Assay used: immunoSEQ multiplex PCR; TCRdb lists only in-frame clones, some missing. The sample includes about 170,000 clones, approximately 91% of them seen just once. The sample taken for sequencing was blood. The source is a woman in her forties in good health.

This clone was detected once. This chain uses TRBV24-1 with TRBJ2-5; 10 bases are shared with TRBD1. Unmatched junction bases numbered 5, after V lost 4 bases and J lost 4 bases. CDR1 and CDR2 from the germline V gene are KGHDR and SFDVKD. This CDR3 contains 15 residues. The chain's CDR3 is CATSEKTGGIETQYF. Here the CDR3 DNA reads TGTGCCACCAGTGAGAAGACAGGGGGCATAGAGACCCAGTACTTC.

V gene TRBV3-1 (or the pseudogene TRBV3-2) combines with J gene TRBJ2-3, with 8 bases matching TRBD2. Germline values: CDR1 LGHDT, CDR2 YNNKEL (reference sequence). Trimming at V came to 4 bases and at J to 0 bases, leaving 3 bases not matched to a gene. This CDR3 spans 15 amino acids. As DNA, the CDR3 is TGTGCCAGCAGCCCGGGGGGGGAGAGCACAGATACGCAGTATTTT. Amino acid sequence: CASSPGGESTDTQYF.

The count of this clone is one. The chain uses TRBV6-6 and TRBJ2-3, with 8 bases aligning to TRBD1. Germline CDR1 reads MNHNY; CDR2 reads SVGAGI (reference sequence). The CDR3 has 16 amino acids. With 5 bases clipped from V and 0 bases from J, the junction kept 7 bases outside the gene matches. CDR3 in DNA: TGTGCCAGCAGTCGACGGACAGGGACTAGCACAGATACGCAGTATTTT. Translation: CASSRRTGTSTDTQYF.

The rearrangement links TRBV20-1 to TRBJ1-2; possible D gene TRBD1, 5 bases. Trimming shortened V by 3 bases and J by 2 bases, and 10 bases separated the two germline ends. This CDR3 has 13 residues. Germline CDR1 DFQATT, CDR2 SNEGSKA (reference sequence). The CDR3 sequence: CSASGHPNYGYTF. In DNA form, the CDR3 reads TGCAGTGCTAGTGGACATCCGAACTATGGCTACACCTTC.

The chain has TRBV2 and TRBJ2-1; D gene ambiguous. Germline V gene sequence: CDR1 SNHLY, CDR2 FYNNEI. Trimming stripped 6 bases from V and 8 bases from J, with 8 bases between. The CDR3 consists of 11 residues. CDR3 DNA sequence: TGTGCCAGCAGCACCCAGGATGAGCAGTTCTTC. This sequence encodes CASSTQDEQFF.

This chain connects TRBV2 to TRBJ1-1; a possible D gene is TRBD1 (6 bases). V dropped 4 bases and J dropped 7 bases, with 16 bases sitting between them. The germline gives CDR1 SNHLY, CDR2 FYNNEI. The CDR3 loop spans 14 amino acids. For the CDR3, the DNA is TGTGCCAGCAGTGGACAGAGGACAGAGAGTGAAGCTTTCTTT. This gives the protein CASSGQRTESEAFF.

The V gene is TRBV6-1, the J gene TRBJ2-2; a possible D gene is TRBD2 (5 bases). The CDR3 is 15 residues long. Per germline, CDR1 MNHNS and CDR2 SASEGT. Between the trimmed V and J ends, which lost 2 bases and 4 bases, there was a span of 11 bases. In nucleotides, the CDR3 is TGTGCCAGCAGTGAACTAGCTGGGTCCACCGGGGAGCTGTTTTTT. Amino acid sequence: CASSELAGSTGELFF.

This sequence joins TRBV19 and TRBJ1-6, with 7 positions matching TRBD1. Trimming at V came to 4 bases and at J to 9 bases, leaving 6 bases not matched to a gene. Germline V CDR1 and CDR2: LNHDA, SQIVND (reference sequence). This CDR3 has 14 residues. The CDR3 nucleotides are TGTGCCAGTAGTACGGGACAGTCCGGTTCACCCCTCCACTTT. Its translation: CASSTGQSGSPLHF. The whole variable domain, filled in from reference TRBV19 and TRBJ1-6, reads DGGITQSPKYLFRKEGQNVTLSCEQNLNHDAMYWYRQDPGQGLRLIYYSQIVNDFQKGDIAEGYSVSREKKESFPLTVTSAQKNPTAFYLCASSTGQSGSPLHFGNGTRLTVT.

This rearrangement joins TRBV2 to TRBJ1-1, with D unresolved. The V end lost 8 bases, the J end lost 3 bases, and 10 bases lay between the germline ends. Germline-derived CDR1 and CDR2 are SNHLY and FYNNEI. There are 12 residues in the CDR3. CDR3 in DNA: TGTGCCAGCCTCCGGGATTACACTGAAGCTTTCTTT. Its translation is CASLRDYTEAFF.

This chain joins TRBV5-4 and TRBJ1-3, with D unresolved. Germline assignment: CDR1 SGHNT and CDR2 YYREEE (reference sequence). The ends were cut back, 0 bases at V and 7 bases at J, with 8 bases in the middle. The CDR3 loop spans 13 amino acids. CDR3 amino acids: CASSLASGNTIYF. The CDR3 bases are TGTGCCAGCAGCTTGGCTTCGGGGAACACCATATATTTT.

The chain has TRBV6-5 and TRBJ2-1, with 8 bases identical to TRBD2. The trim removed 9 bases at V and 9 bases at J, leaving 10 bases unmatched. The CDR3 is 13 amino acids. CDR1 and CDR2 (germline): MNHEY, SVGAGI. CDR3 amino acids: CARKRGPGCEQFF. CDR3 bases: TGTGCCAGGAAGCGGGGGCCCGGCTGTGAGCAGTTCTTC.

The table lists this clone with a few counts. The chain has TRBV5-1 and TRBJ2-1; tentatively, D is TRBD2 (5 bases). V lost 4 bases, J lost 1 base, and 12 bases lay in between. Germline CDR1 reads SGHRS; CDR2 reads YFSETQ. This CDR3 spans 15 amino acids. The CDR3 loop reads CASSTLTGSYNEQFF. The CDR3, as DNA: TGCGCCAGCAGCACCCTAACGGGGTCCTACAATGAGCAGTTCTTC.

The chain has TRBV5-1 and TRBJ2-3, with no clear D. The CDR3 covers 15 residues. In germline, CDR1 is SGHRS, CDR2 YFSETQ. V lost 0 bases and J 5 bases, leaving 13 bases between the germline ends. The CDR3 DNA reads as TGCGCCAGCAGCTTGGCCAAAGGACCGGGAGATACGCAGTATTTT. It is translated as CASSLAKGPGDTQYF.

The genes are TRBV4-2 and TRBJ2-7; D call uncertain. This CDR3 is built from 13 residues. The V end lost 4 bases, the J end lost 2 bases, and 9 bases lay between the germline ends. Germline values: CDR1 LGHNA, CDR2 YNFKEQ. CDR3 sequence: CASSPTHAYEQYF. In nucleotides, the CDR3 is TGTGCCAGCAGCCCTACTCATGCCTACGAGCAGTACTTC.

This chain joins TRBV5-6 and TRBJ1-1; the D is unclear. Trimming took 2 bases from V and 3 from J, leaving 11 bases between them. Germline CDR1 is SGHDT and CDR2 is YYEEEE. There are 14 residues in the CDR3. CDR3 loop: CASSFGQQYTEAFF. CDR3 sequence (DNA): TGTGCCAGCAGCTTCGGGCAACAGTACACTGAAGCTTTCTTT.

The chain combines TRBV3-1 (or the pseudogene TRBV3-2) with TRBJ2-1; possibly TRBD1 for D (5 bases). Trimming left V 1 base short and J 4 bases short, with 14 bases between. CDR1 is LGHDT, CDR2 YNNKEL, per germline (reference sequence). CDR3 length equals 16 residues. The CDR3 sequence: CASSQGGAQYYNEQFF. CDR3 DNA: TGTGCCAGCAGCCAAGGGGGCGCCCAGTATTACAATGAGCAGTTCTTC.

The chain joins TRBV5-3 to TRBJ1-1, with D tentatively TRBD1 (5 bases). TRBV5-3 is given ORF status, its function remaining uncertain. CDR3 length: 14 amino acids. V shed 4 bases and J shed 5 bases, with 15 bases lying between them. The CDR3 region is CARSGLIEGTEAFF. CDR3 DNA: TGTGCCAGAAGCGGACTGATCGAGGGGACTGAAGCTTTCTTT.

The chain has TRBV5-1 and TRBJ2-1, with D unresolved. CDR3 length: 17 amino acids. The germline V and J ends were trimmed by 7 bases and 0 bases, with 20 bases remaining between them. Germline V lookup: CDR1 SGHRS, CDR2 YFSETQ. Here the CDR3 DNA reads TGCGCCAGCTTCGGACGCATTGAAAGTCACTCCTACAATGAGCAGTTCTTC. Translation gives CASFGRIESHSYNEQFF.

The chain has TRBV13 and TRBJ2-5; 7 nucleotides line up with TRBD1. V dropped 4 bases and J dropped 5; count of bases not matched to a gene: 1. Germline CDR1 reads PRHDT; CDR2 reads FYEKMQ (reference sequence). There are 12 residues in the CDR3. CDR3 nucleotide sequence: TGTGCCAGCAGCTCGGACAGGGAGACCCAGTACTTC. Amino acids: CASSSDRETQYF.

In its sample, this clone was seen once. The DNA for the CDR3 is TGTGCCAGCAGCCAAGCGACAGGGTTGGGCACTGAAGCTTTCTTT. This sequence encodes CASSQATGLGTEAFF. The chain links TRBV3-1 (or the pseudogene TRBV3-2) to TRBJ1-1; the match to TRBD1 covers 7 bases. The CDR3 extends over 15 amino acids. V lost 1 base, J lost 4 bases, and 6 bases stayed unmatched. The germline V gene has CDR1 LGHDT and CDR2 YNNKEL (reference sequence).

V and J are TRBV6-5 and TRBJ1-2; 7 nucleotides align to TRBD1. Looked up from germline, CDR1 is MNHEY and CDR2 is SVGAGI. J lost 4 bases, V lost 0 bases, and 8 bases had no gene match. The CDR3 spans 16 residues. The CDR3 protein is CASSYSPGQFSYGYTF. Here the CDR3 DNA reads TGTGCCAGCAGTTACTCCCCGGGACAGTTTTCCTATGGCTACACCTTC.